A selection of T cell receptor beta chains follows, all from one sample in a study of TIL therapy for anti-PD-1-resistant metastatic lung cancer. The method was immunoSEQ multiplex PCR; TCRdb's version includes in-frame clones alone and lacks a portion of them. Of some 57,000 clones listed, 80% to 90% are singletons. The specimen was blood, collected at baseline. These receptors were obtained from a person between 25 and 80 years old with non-small cell lung cancer. CDR3s include the opening cysteine and the closing phenylalanine or tryptophan. Fields, in order: D gene, V gene, clone size, J gene, CDR3 protein, CDR3 DNA. A D gene is named only where the DNA matches it firmly. Size is omitted from some rows. Given values are once, few, many or a class for expanded clones.

TRBD1	TRBV11-2	NA	TRBJ2-7	CASTRTGAYEQYF	TGTGCCAGCACCCGGACAGGGGCGTACGAGCAGTACTTC
NA	TRBV29-1	NA	TRBJ2-3	CSVESRGMRITQYF	TGCAGCGTTGAGTCGAGAGGGATGCGAATTACGCAGTATTTT
NA	TRBV6-2/TRBV6-3	NA	TRBJ1-4	CASSDTGLTNEKLFF	TGTGCCAGCAGTGATACAGGGTTAACTAATGAAAAACTGTTTTTT
NA	TRBV9	once	TRBJ1-3	CASSVYYSLGNTIYF	TGTGCCAGCAGCGTTTACTACAGCCTAGGAAACACCATATATTTT
TRBD1	TRBV18	NA	TRBJ1-1	CASSPLGQGMNTEAFF	TGTGCCAGCTCACCATTGGGACAGGGAATGAACACTGAAGCTTTCTTT
NA	TRBV5-5	NA	TRBJ1-5	CASSLNGNQPQHF	TGTGCCAGCAGCTTGAATGGCAATCAGCCCCAGCATTTT
NA	TRBV24-1	NA	TRBJ2-2	CATSDTDTGELFF	TGTGCCACCAGTGATACGGACACCGGGGAGCTGTTTTTT
TRBD2	TRBV6-2/TRBV6-3	NA	TRBJ2-1	CASSAGLAGVPGANEQFF	TGTGCCAGCAGTGCGGGGCTAGCGGGAGTCCCCGGGGCAAATGAGCAGTTCTTC
NA	TRBV10-3	NA	TRBJ1-4	CAIRKATGEKLFF	TGTGCCATCAGGAAGGCGACAGGTGAAAAACTGTTTTTT
TRBD1	TRBV11-2	NA	TRBJ2-6	CASSIQGAGANVLTF	TGTGCCAGCAGTATTCAGGGGGCTGGGGCCAACGTCCTGACTTTC
TRBD2	TRBV7-2	NA	TRBJ2-7	CASSFLAGGSYEQYF	TGTGCCAGCAGCTTTTTAGCGGGAGGCTCCTACGAGCAGTACTTC
NA	TRBV28	NA	TRBJ1-3	CASRLGAGSGNTIYF	TGTGCCAGCAGACTAGGGGCAGGGTCCGGAAACACCATATATTTT
NA	TRBV19	once	TRBJ1-4	CATQGWANEKLFF	TGTGCCACCCAGGGATGGGCTAATGAAAAACTGTTTTTT
TRBD1	TRBV5-1	once	TRBJ1-5	CASSEQGGSNQPQHF	TGCGCCAGCTCGGAACAGGGGGGGAGCAATCAGCCCCAGCATTTT
TRBD2	TRBV6-1	once	TRBJ2-7	CASSEIGLAGLYEQYF	TGTGCCAGCAGTGAAATAGGTCTAGCGGGGTTATATGAGCAGTACTTC
TRBD2	TRBV14	NA	TRBJ2-1	CASSRGLAGGPVDEQFF	TGTGCCAGCAGCCGAGGACTAGCGGGGGGGCCGGTCGATGAGCAGTTCTTC
TRBD1	TRBV27	NA	TRBJ2-5	CASSSHRGQYYQETQYF	TGTGCCAGCAGCTCGCACCGGGGACAGTATTACCAAGAGACCCAGTACTTC
NA	TRBV4-2	NA	TRBJ1-2	CASSQDGVYGYTF	TGTGCCAGCAGCCAAGATGGCGTCTATGGCTACACCTTC
TRBD1	TRBV5-1	NA	TRBJ1-6	CASRATGQNSPLHF	TGCGCCAGCAGGGCGACAGGGCAAAATTCACCCCTCCACTTT
NA	TRBV2	once	TRBJ2-2	CASREGRDPFELFF	TGTGCCAGCAGGGAGGGCAGAGATCCGTTTGAGCTGTTTTTT
TRBD1	TRBV5-6	NA	TRBJ2-5	CASSLGLTGETQYF	TGTGCCAGCAGCTTGGGTCTGACAGGGGAGACCCAGTACTTC
TRBD2	TRBV5-1	few	TRBJ2-2	CASSEQRLAALTNTGELFF	TGCGCCAGCAGCGAACAACGACTAGCGGCACTAACGAACACCGGGGAGCTGTTTTTT
TRBD1	TRBV6-5	NA	TRBJ1-6	CASGSGQGGSSPLHF	TGTGCCAGCGGGTCCGGACAGGGTGGTAGTTCACCCCTCCACTTT
TRBD2	TRBV6-5	NA	TRBJ2-7	CAIRPGLAGSYEQYF	TGTGCCATCCGGCCGGGACTAGCGGGTTCCTACGAGCAGTACTTC
TRBD2	TRBV11-2	NA	TRBJ2-1	CASSLQREFGEQFF	TGTGCCAGCAGCCTACAGCGGGAGTTTGGTGAGCAGTTCTTC